Following are 15 T cell receptor beta chains from one sample sequenced in a study of T-cell reconstitution after alpha-beta-depleted transplantation in children. Unique molecular identifiers were incorporated into the prepared TCRbeta library. MiXCR, applied by TCRdb to the PCR reads, yields one record per CDR3 protein. The sample yields 200,000 to 300,000 distinct CDR3 sequences, 9.5% to 15% seen once. This specimen consisted of PBMCs from the stem cell graft donor, obtained from the stem cell graft. These receptors all stem from a human donor who donated a stem cell graft to a child with acute lymphoblastic leukemia.

The table lists this clonotype with many counts. The rearrangement joins TRBV27 to TRBJ1-2; no clear D gene. This CDR3 contains 15 residues. The V gene's germline CDR1 is MNHEY and CDR2 SMNVEV (reference sequence). V gave up 3 bases and J gave up 5 bases, with 16 bases separating them. In nucleotides, the CDR3 is TGTGCCAGCAGTTTTAATAGCGGCAGAGAATATGGCTACACCTTC. This sequence encodes CASSFNSGREYGYTF.

This clonotype was counted a single time. A clone one base away is much larger, so this may be a read error. CDR3: CSAKGRDTTPWSKNIQYF. Here the CDR3 DNA reads TGCAGTGCTAAGGGCAGGGACACAACCCCTTGGTCCAAAAACATTCAGTACTTC. The rearrangement uses TRBV20-1 and TRBJ2-4; weak D call: TRBD1 (6 bases). Per germline, CDR1 DFQATT and CDR2 SNEGSKA (reference sequence). The CDR3 spans 18 residues. Deletions cut 4 bases from V and 2 bases from J, with 24 bases between.

This chain links TRBV12-3 or TRBV12-4 with TRBJ2-5; the D gene is possibly TRBD2 (5 bases). This CDR3 is 12 amino acids long. The V and J ends lost 0 bases and 10 bases respectively, with 9 bases between them. For the CDR3, the DNA is TGTGCCAGCAGTTTAGCGATCGGAGGCCAGTACTTC. The encoded protein is CASSLAIGGQYF.

This clonotype was observed at least ten times. CDR3 amino acids: CASSSLDSGGFEQYF. The CDR3 DNA reads TGTGCCAGCAGCTCCCTGGACAGCGGAGGGTTCGAGCAGTACTTC. The chain links TRBV7-9 to TRBJ2-7; perhaps D is TRBD1 or TRBD2 (6 bases each). Germline CDR1 SEHNR, CDR2 FQNEAQ (reference sequence). The V gene lost 4 bases and the J gene lost 6 bases, with 19 bases spanning the gap. The CDR3 runs 15 residues.

This clonotype appeared many times. The chain recombines TRBV4-3 with TRBJ2-3, with a weak D call TRBD2 (6 bases). V was shortened by 2 bases and J by 3 bases, with 12 bases between the two germline ends. Looked up from germline, CDR1 is LGHNA and CDR2 is YSLEER. The CDR3 covers 15 residues. The CDR3 reads CASSQFAGTTDTQYF. As DNA, the CDR3 is TGCGCCAGCAGCCAATTCGCAGGGACTACAGATACGCAGTATTTT.

This clonotype was counted many times. The chain recombines TRBV20-1 with TRBJ2-3; D ambiguous. Trimming pared 3 bases from V and 3 bases from J, leaving 10 bases between. The CDR3 consists of 13 residues. CDR1 and CDR2 (germline): DFQATT, SNEGSKA (reference sequence). The CDR3 bases are TGCAGTGCTAGCAAGAGTGGTACAGATACGCAGTATTTT. Translating it yields CSASKSGTDTQYF.

This clonotype showed up just once. The chain employs TRBV6-1 and TRBJ2-1, with TRBD2 matching 7 bases. The CDR3 has 12 amino acids. Per germline, CDR1 MNHNS and CDR2 SASEGT. The junction had 5 bases not matched to a gene; V was cut back by 6 bases and J by 9 bases. CDR3 DNA: TGTGCCAGCAGCCCTGGGGGGGGTGAGCAGTTCTTC. It yields the protein CASSPGGGEQFF.

This clonotype was recorded at least ten times. The gene calls are TRBV12-3 or TRBV12-4 and TRBJ2-1; 12 positions agree with TRBD2. This CDR3 spans 13 amino acids. V lost 6 bases and J lost 15; bases outside the gene matches: 9. The CDR3, as DNA: TGTGCCAGCAGCCGACTAGCGGGGGACGGTGGGTTCTTC. This gives the protein CASSRLAGDGGFF.

This clonotype has a count of ten or more. This sequence joins TRBV24-1 and TRBJ2-2; D gene ambiguous. The CDR3 loop spans 12 amino acids. Trimming stripped 7 bases from V and 0 bases from J, with 2 bases between. The V gene's germline CDR1 is KGHDR and CDR2 SFDVKD. This CDR3 is CATRTNTGELFF. CDR3 DNA sequence: TGTGCCACCAGGACGAACACCGGGGAGCTGTTTTTT.

This clonotype was seen ten or more times. This chain uses TRBV29-1 with TRBJ2-3, with D possibly being TRBD1 (6 bases). Looked up from germline, CDR1 is SQVTM and CDR2 is ANQGSEA. Trimming took off 8 bases at V and 6 bases at J, with 18 bases between the two ends. The CDR3 totals 13 residues. The CDR3 nucleotides read TGCAGCTCCACTGGGGGCAGGGGTGATACGCAGTATTTT. It yields the protein CSSTGGRGDTQYF.

This clonotype was counted many times. V usage is TRBV5-1 and J usage is TRBJ2-4; 8 bases are a match to TRBD2. Germline CDR1 reads SGHRS; CDR2 reads YFSETQ. V lost 3 bases, J lost 3 bases, and 2 bases stayed unmatched. CDR3 length: 14 residues. CDR3 in DNA: TGCGCCAGCAGCTCGGGGGGGGGCAAAAACATTCAGTACTTC. Amino acids: CASSSGGGKNIQYF.

A few counts support this clonotype. This chain uses TRBV12-3 or TRBV12-4 with TRBJ2-1, with 12 bases that match TRBD2. J gave up 6 bases and V 1 base, and 13 bases lay outside the gene matches. The length of the CDR3 is 19 residues. The CDR3 region is CASSLEEASGRVGPNEQFF. As DNA, the CDR3 is TGTGCCAGCAGTTTAGAAGAGGCTAGCGGGAGGGTTGGTCCCAATGAGCAGTTCTTC.

In this sample, this clonotype turned up many times. The chain employs TRBV12-3 or TRBV12-4 and TRBJ2-7; 9 nucleotides match TRBD1. The V gene end was trimmed by 6 bases and the J gene end by 1 base; junction bases not matched to a gene: 7. This CDR3 comprises 15 residues. This CDR3 reads CASSSGQGYSYEQYF. Written as DNA, the CDR3 is TGTGCCAGCAGCTCTGGACAGGGGTATTCCTACGAGCAGTACTTC.

This clonotype was recorded many times. The chain joins TRBV6-5 to TRBJ1-1, with 8 bases identical to TRBD1. Trimming removed 5 bases from V and 6 bases from J; junction bases left unmatched: 8. The CDR3 covers 14 residues. Germline V lookup: CDR1 MNHEY, CDR2 SVGAGI. CDR3 sequence (DNA): TGTGCCAGCAGTAACAGGGGGGCTTATTCTGAAGCTTTCTTT. This sequence encodes CASSNRGAYSEAFF.

This clonotype was seen more than once but under ten times. V is TRBV7-9 and J is TRBJ2-4; possible D gene TRBD1, 5 bases. This CDR3 region has 15 residues. Trimming took 5 bases from V and 0 from J, leaving 11 bases between them. Germline V gene sequence: CDR1 SEHNR, CDR2 FQNEAQ (reference sequence). The CDR3 region has the DNA TGTGCCAGCAGCATGACAGAATTAGCCAAAAACATTCAGTACTTC. Encoded protein: CASSMTELAKNIQYF.